This T cell receptor (beta chain) was profiled in a study of OX40 agonist ivuxolimab in advanced cancers. Clones were sequenced by immunoSEQ multiplex PCR, and TCRdb holds only the in-frame ones, with some missing. This sample has 55,000 to 70,000 clones; around 90% occur once, and the top ten carry roughly 1%. V lost 3 bases and J lost 3; bases outside the gene matches: 6. The length of the CDR3 is 17 residues. Germline V gives CDR1 MGHRA, CDR2 YSYEKL. The J gene is TRBJ2-5, the V gene TRBV4-1, with 14 positions matching TRBD2. The sample in question was CD4+ or CD8+ T cells sorted from blood, obtained in a trial of the OX40 agonist ivuxolimab. The TCR originated in an adult with an advanced solid tumor such as melanoma, head and neck, liver or kidney cancer. CDR3 protein: CASSQVGLAGGKETQYF. The CDR3 region has the DNA TGCGCCAGCAGCCAGGTTGGACTAGCGGGGGGTAAAGAGACCCAGTACTTC.